These 24 T cell receptor beta chains originate from one sample sequenced in a study of cytomegalovirus exposure and HLA in healthy donors. Primers: 60 Vbeta forward and 13 Jbeta reverse. Measured with immunoSEQ multiplex PCR; TCRdb has only the in-frame clones, and not every one. The sample comprises about 100,000 clones, roughly 70% of which are singletons, and roughly 10% rests with the top ten. The sequencing sample was made of PBMCs. Receptor source: a man aged 50 or older in good health and CMV-seronegative.

The genes are TRBV27 and TRBJ2-7, with TRBD2 identical over 7 bases. The junction had 12 bases not matched to a gene; V was cut back by 6 bases and J by 4 bases. The germline V gene encodes CDR1 MNHEY and CDR2 SMNVEV (reference sequence). There are 15 residues in the CDR3. The CDR3: CASRGSGQPRYEQYF. CDR3 nucleotides: TGTGCCAGCAGGGGTAGCGGGCAACCTCGATACGAGCAGTACTTC.

V usage is TRBV28 and J usage is TRBJ1-5; TRBD1 agrees at 11 bases. The junction had 7 bases not matched to a gene; V was cut back by 6 bases and J by 0 bases. There are 17 residues in the CDR3. Germline CDR1 reads MDHEN; CDR2 reads SYDVKM. In nucleotides, the CDR3 is TGTGCCAGCAGCGGGGGGACAGGGGGTTTTAGCAATCAGCCCCAGCATTTT. It codes for CASSGGTGGFSNQPQHF.

The chain has TRBV11-1 and TRBJ1-1; D is uncertain. Germline V gene sequence: CDR1 SGHAT, CDR2 FQDESV (reference sequence). This CDR3 is 15 amino acids long. V was pared by 1 base and J by 10 bases, with 19 bases between. Here the CDR3 reads CASSLGREYPRGAFF. The DNA of the CDR3 is TGTGCCAGCAGCTTAGGCCGGGAGTATCCCCGTGGAGCTTTCTTT.

The V and J genes are TRBV14 and TRBJ2-7, with 10 bases matching TRBD2. The V gene end was trimmed by 4 bases and the J gene end by 6 bases; junction bases not matched to a gene: 15. CDR3 length: 17 residues. CDR1 is SGHDN, CDR2 FVKESK, per germline. This chain's CDR3 is CASSPASRAGGPAEQYF. CDR3 nucleotides: TGTGCCAGCAGCCCGGCATCCCGAGCGGGAGGGCCAGCCGAGCAGTACTTC.

The V and J genes are TRBV4-2 and TRBJ2-5; 9 bases fit TRBD1. The V gene end was trimmed by 1 base and the J gene end by 4 bases; junction bases not matched to a gene: 4. Per germline, CDR1 LGHNA and CDR2 YNFKEQ. The CDR3 length is 15 residues. The CDR3 nucleotides are TGTGCCAGCAGCCAAGGGGACAGGGTCGGAGAGACCCAGTACTTC. This gives the protein CASSQGDRVGETQYF.

The genes are TRBV6-4 and TRBJ2-1; D may be TRBD2 (6 bases). V lost 4 bases and J 10 bases, leaving 17 bases between the germline ends. Germline CDR1 reads MRHNA; CDR2 reads SNTAGT. The CDR3 contains 14 residues. This CDR3 reads CASSVSGGRKEQFF. CDR3 nucleotide sequence: TGTGCCAGCAGTGTTAGTGGGGGGAGAAAAGAGCAGTTCTTC.

CDR3 protein: CAWSAEAGDYEQYF. CDR3 DNA: TGTGCCTGGAGCGCCGAAGCGGGGGACTACGAGCAGTACTTC. This chain uses TRBV30 with TRBJ2-7, with 8 bases fitting TRBD2. V was pared by 3 bases and J by 3 bases, with 7 bases of the junction left unmatched. The CDR3 is made up of 14 amino acids. From germline, CDR1 is GTSNPN and CDR2 SVGIG (reference sequence).

As regards this clone: One end of the junction is discordant with germline, which a read error may explain. This chain links TRBV7-9 with TRBJ2-7; 11 nucleotides match TRBD2. Looked up from germline, CDR1 is SEHNR and CDR2 is FQNEAQ (reference sequence). The length of the CDR3 is 17 residues. The CDR3 spells CSSGKGTSGGAPYEQYF. The CDR3 nucleotides read TGTTCCAGCGGGAAGGGAACTAGCGGGGGCGCCCCCTACGAGCAGTACTTC.

The V gene is TRBV6-1, the J gene TRBJ2-3; D might be TRBD2 (6 bases). The CDR3 contains 15 residues. V was cut by 7 bases and J by 0 bases, with 14 bases left in between. Germline V gene sequence: CDR1 MNHNS, CDR2 SASEGT. CDR3 nucleotide sequence: TGTGCCAGCACTCCGGCGGGGCACAGCACAGATACGCAGTATTTT. Its translation is CASTPAGHSTDTQYF.

The V and J genes are TRBV6-5 and TRBJ2-3; D possibly corresponds to TRBD1 (5 bases). The CDR3 runs to 15 residues. Per the germline V gene, CDR1 is MNHEY and CDR2 is SVGAGI. Trimming left V 5 bases short and J 2 bases short, with 14 bases between. The CDR3 is CASSIDSVATDTQYF. Written as DNA, the CDR3 is TGTGCCAGCAGTATAGACAGTGTCGCCACAGATACGCAGTATTTT.

This clone was picked up one time. The CDR3 spells CASSFIWGDSNQPQHF. CDR3 DNA: TGTGCCAGCAGTTTCATATGGGGCGATAGCAATCAGCCCCAGCATTTT. The chain employs TRBV28 and TRBJ1-5; possible D gene TRBD1, 5 bases. There are 16 residues in the CDR3. Trimming took off 3 bases at V and 0 bases at J, with 12 bases between the two ends. The germline V gene encodes CDR1 MDHEN and CDR2 SYDVKM. Looking up the rest from reference TRBV28 and TRBJ1-5 gives the full variable domain: DVKVTQSSRYLVKRTGEKVFLECVQDMDHENMFWYRQDPGLGLRLIYFSYDVKMKEKGDIPEGYSVSREKKERFSLILESASTNQTSMYLCASSFIWGDSNQPQHFGDGTRLSIL.

The genes are TRBV28 and TRBJ1-3, with D unresolved. CDR3 length: 12 amino acids. The germline CDR1 and CDR2 sequences are MDHEN and SYDVKM. Trimming cost V 8 bases and J 0 bases, with 5 bases left between them. CDR3 region: CASLSSGNTIYF. The CDR3 DNA reads as TGTGCCAGCCTGAGCTCTGGAAACACCATATATTTT.

DNA of the CDR3: TGTGCCTCTGGTCCGGTAACTAGCGCCGGGGAGCTGTTTTTT. Translating gives CASGPVTSAGELFF. This chain links TRBV5-5 with TRBJ2-2, with 7 bases lining up with TRBD2. V trimming: 10 bases; J trimming: 6 bases; junction bases outside the gene matches: 12. Germline V gene sequence: CDR1 SGHKS, CDR2 YYEKEE (reference sequence). This CDR3 contains 14 residues.

The chain couples TRBV28 to TRBJ1-5; D is possibly TRBD1 (6 bases). The ends were cut back, 6 bases at V and 1 base at J, with 13 bases in the middle. Germline V gives CDR1 MDHEN, CDR2 SYDVKM. The CDR3 length is 15 residues. CDR3 region: CASSPTGSSNQPQHF. DNA for the CDR3: TGTGCCAGCAGCCCCACAGGGTCAAGCAATCAGCCCCAGCATTTT.

The J gene is TRBJ2-5, the V gene TRBV12-5; unclear D gene. Trimming removed 1 base from V and 5 bases from J, with 5 bases in between. The germline V gene has CDR1 LGHNT and CDR2 FRNRAP. CDR3 size: 12 residues. In nucleotides, the CDR3 is TGTGCTAGTGGTTTGGAGGAGGAGACCCAGTACTTC. Translating it yields CASGLEEETQYF.

The chain uses TRBV7-2 and TRBJ2-5; 7 bases are shared with TRBD2. Germline V gene sequence: CDR1 SGHTA, CDR2 FQGNSA. V lost 5 bases to trimming and J lost 5 bases; unmatched junction nucleotides: 8. This CDR3 is 14 amino acids long. The CDR3 protein is CASSRAAGEETQYF. CDR3 DNA: TGTGCCAGCAGCCGGGCGGCGGGGGAGGAGACCCAGTACTTC. The whole variable domain, filled in from reference TRBV7-2 and TRBJ2-5, reads GAGVSQSPSNKVTEKGKDVELRCDPISGHTALYWYRQSLGQGLEFLIYFQGNSAPDKSGLPSDRFSAERTGGSVSTLTIQRTQQEDSAVYLCASSRAAGEETQYFGPGTRLLVL.

The V gene is TRBV9, the J gene TRBJ2-5; possibly TRBD2 for D (6 bases). CDR3 length: 13 amino acids. Germline values: CDR1 SGDLS, CDR2 YYNGEE. V lost 3 bases to trimming and J lost 5 bases, with 11 bases between them. The CDR3 DNA reads as TGTGCCAGCAGCGCTGGGGGGTTTGAGACCCAGTACTTC. Protein product: CASSAGGFETQYF.

This clone occurred once. Relative to the germline gene, one junction end is altered; a read error may explain this. The chain employs TRBV7-7 and TRBJ1-4; D gene ambiguous. The CDR3 consists of 14 residues. CDR1 SSHAT and CDR2 FNYEAQ come from the germline V gene (reference sequence). For the CDR3, the DNA is TGTGCTAGCAGCTTTCCCCCGGGGAGTCAAAAACTGTTTTTT. Translated: CASSFPPGSQKLFF. Filled out from reference TRBV7-7 and TRBJ1-4, the complete variable domain reads GAGVSQSPRYKVTKRGQDVTLRCDPISSHATLYWYQQALGQGPEFLTYFNYEAQPDKSGLPSDRFSAERPEGSISTLTIQRTEQRDSAMYRCASSFPPGSQKLFFGSGTQLSVL.

J is TRBJ1-5 and V is TRBV28, with 12 positions matching TRBD1. CDR1 is MDHEN, CDR2 SYDVKM, per germline. The CDR3 runs 15 residues. V gave up 6 bases and J gave up 6 bases; unmatched junction bases: 6. Written as DNA, the CDR3 is TGTGCCAGCAGCTACGGGACAGGGGGCGTTCAGCCCCAGCATTTT. Protein product: CASSYGTGGVQPQHF.

The chain joins TRBV2 to TRBJ1-5; 7 bases fit TRBD1. The germline V gene has CDR1 SNHLY and CDR2 FYNNEI. V shed 4 bases, J shed 6 bases, and the junction held 3 bases outside the gene matches. The CDR3 consists of 13 residues. Written as DNA, the CDR3 is TGTGCCAGCAGTGTAGGGGGCCCTCAGCCCCAGCATTTT. This codes for CASSVGGPQPQHF.

The genes are TRBV27 and TRBJ1-1; the D is unclear. CDR1 MNHEY and CDR2 SMNVEV come from the germline V gene (reference sequence). The CDR3 is 14 residues long. Trimming took off 4 bases at V and 7 bases at J, with 16 bases between the two ends. In DNA, the CDR3 is TGTGCCAGCAGTTCCGGGAGAAGGTACAATGAAGCTTTCTTT. This gives the protein CASSSGRRYNEAFF.

DNA for the CDR3: TGTGCCAGTCTGTTAGGACAGTCCTTCGATGGCTACACCTTC. Translation gives CASLLGQSFDGYTF. V gene TRBV2 combines with J gene TRBJ1-2; tentatively, D is TRBD1 (6 bases). Looked up from germline, CDR1 is SNHLY and CDR2 is FYNNEI. The length of the CDR3 is 14 residues. V lost 9 bases and J lost 6, with 20 bases in between.

V usage is TRBV6-1 and J usage is TRBJ1-5, with 8 bases identical to TRBD1. This CDR3 has 17 residues. The V gene end was trimmed by 4 bases and the J gene end by 0 bases; junction bases not matched to a gene: 8. Germline V gene data show CDR1 as MNHNS and CDR2 as SASEGT. DNA of the CDR3: TGTGCCAGCAGTGTGAGAGGGACAGGATATAGCAATCAGCCCCAGCATTTT. Amino acids: CASSVRGTGYSNQPQHF.

The chain has TRBV7-9 and TRBJ2-3; TRBD2 is a possible D gene (5 bases). CDR1 is SEHNR and CDR2 is FQNEAQ in the germline V gene (reference sequence). With 4 bases removed from V and 1 base from J, the gap between germline ends came to 9 bases. The CDR3 consists of 14 residues. DNA of the CDR3: TGTGCCAGCAGCTCCGCGGGCCGCACAGATACGCAGTATTTT. This translates into CASSSAGRTDTQYF.